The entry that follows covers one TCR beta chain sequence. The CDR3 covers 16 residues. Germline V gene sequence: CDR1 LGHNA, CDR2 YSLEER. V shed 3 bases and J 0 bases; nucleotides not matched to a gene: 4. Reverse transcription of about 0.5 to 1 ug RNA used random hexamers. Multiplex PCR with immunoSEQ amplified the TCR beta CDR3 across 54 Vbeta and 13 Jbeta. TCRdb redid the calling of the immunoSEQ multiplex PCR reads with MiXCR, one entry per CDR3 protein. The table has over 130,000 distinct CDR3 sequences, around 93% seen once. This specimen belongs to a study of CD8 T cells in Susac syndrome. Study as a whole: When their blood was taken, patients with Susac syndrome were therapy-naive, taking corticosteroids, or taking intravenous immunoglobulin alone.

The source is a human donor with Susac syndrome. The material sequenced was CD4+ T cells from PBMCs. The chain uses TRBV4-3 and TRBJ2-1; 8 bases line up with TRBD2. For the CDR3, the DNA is TGCGCCAGCAGCCAGACTAGCGCAAGCTCCTACAATGAGCAGTTCTTC. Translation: CASSQTSASSYNEQFF.